The 20 T cell receptor beta chains listed next were all sequenced from one sample in a study of regulatory T cells in long-lasting Graves disease. Construction of the TCR beta libraries employed iRepertoire HTBI primers in conjunction with Arm-PCR of CDR3 regions. TCRdb re-derived calls from the multiplex PCR reads in MiXCR, one entry per CDR3 protein. The sample has 310,000 or so distinct CDR3 sequences, 22% seen once. Time point meaning: persistent/refractory GD, antithyroid drugs over 5 years with positive TRAb. RNA from PBMCs was the source of the TCR library. The sequencing here drew on peripheral blood mononuclear cells (PBMCs), taken when the disease was refractory, from a patient treated with antithyroid drugs. These receptors were collected from a female donor with Graves disease.

The rearrangement links TRBV29-1 to TRBJ2-7, with 7 bases matching TRBD2. The CDR3 runs to 16 residues. Germline V gives CDR1 SQVTM, CDR2 ANQGSEA. Trimming took 5 bases from V and 3 from J; bases not matched to a gene: 16. CDR3 sequence (DNA): TGCAGCGTTTGGGGTCTAGCGGAAACCAATTTCTACGAGCAGTACTTC. It encodes CSVWGLAETNFYEQYF.

This clonotype was counted between two and nine times. The chain is built from TRBV7-2 and TRBJ2-5, with D possibly matching TRBD2 (5 bases). This CDR3 spans 15 amino acids. The V gene lost 5 bases and the J gene lost 5 bases, with 18 bases spanning the gap. CDR1 and CDR2 from the germline V gene are SGHTA and FQGNSA. CDR3 coding DNA: TGTGCCAGCAGCAAGCGGACGGTGTGGCCCGAGACCCAGTACTTC. Translated, it gives CASSKRTVWPETQYF.

In its sample, this clonotype was seen once. The chain uses TRBV3-1 and TRBJ1-3; 7 bases agree with TRBD1. Germline values: CDR1 LGHDT, CDR2 YNNKEL (reference sequence). This CDR3 is built from 17 residues. The J segment lost 4 bases and the V segment lost 1 base, leaving 10 bases of the junction unmatched. This chain's CDR3 is CASSQAPGQTFGNTIYF. The CDR3 DNA follows: TGTGCCAGCAGCCAAGCACCGGGACAGACCTTCGGAAACACCATATATTTT. The variable domain in full, with the rest retrieved from reference TRBV3-1 and TRBJ1-3, is DTAVSQTPKYLVTQMGNDKSIKCEQNLGHDTMYWYKQDSKKFLKIMFSYNNKELIINETVPNRFSPKSPDKAHLNLHINSLELGDSAVYFCASSQAPGQTFGNTIYFGEGSWLTVV.

As to this clonotype: Germline and junction disagree at one end, which may indicate a read error. The rearrangement links TRBV12-3 or TRBV12-4 to TRBJ2-3, with 8 bases fitting TRBD2. The CDR3 runs to 15 residues. CDR3 sequence reads: CASGLAGGRSDTQYF. The CDR3 region has the DNA TGTGCCAGCGGTTTGGCGGGAGGAAGGTCTGATACGCAGTATTTT.

This clonotype was detected a few times. The chain recombines TRBV12-3 or TRBV12-4 with TRBJ2-5; D is possibly TRBD1 (6 bases). This CDR3 contains 14 residues. The V and J ends lost 2 bases and 5 bases respectively, with 12 bases between them. The CDR3 DNA reads TGTGCCAGCAGTTTACAGGGGCCGGGGGAGACCCAGTACTTC. Its protein product is CASSLQGPGETQYF.

Details on this clonotype: The germline gene is not matched at one end of the junction; a read error may be the cause. The chain uses TRBV9 and TRBJ2-7; 7 bases agree with TRBD2. The germline gives CDR1 SGDLS, CDR2 YYNGEE. The CDR3 runs to 13 residues. CDR3 protein: CASSVGEGYEQCF. The CDR3 nucleotides are TGTGCCAGCAGCGTAGGGGAGGGCTACGAGCAGTGCTTC.

The DNA for the CDR3 is TGCAGTGCTAGAGCGGTCCCGACAGGTTTTGTGGAGACCCAGTACTTC. Translation: CSARAVPTGFVETQYF. The chain uses TRBV20-1 and TRBJ2-5, with TRBD1 as a possible D gene (6 bases). Per the germline V gene, CDR1 is DFQATT and CDR2 is SNEGSKA (reference sequence). The CDR3 has 16 amino acids. Trimming left V 1 base short and J 5 bases short, with 20 bases between.

The chain links TRBV4-3 to TRBJ2-7; D call uncertain. Per germline, CDR1 LGHNA and CDR2 YSLEER. The CDR3 is made up of 15 amino acids. The V and J ends lost 0 bases and 6 bases respectively, with 15 bases between them. CDR3 residues: CASSQDLGKLSEQYF. DNA of the CDR3: TGCGCCAGCAGCCAAGATTTAGGGAAATTGTCCGAGCAGTACTTC.

The rearrangement joins TRBV7-2 to TRBJ2-5, with D perhaps TRBD2 (5 bases). In germline, CDR1 is SGHTA, CDR2 FQGNSA. The CDR3 has 17 amino acids. The V gene lost 1 base and the J gene lost 0 bases, with 15 bases spanning the gap. The CDR3 DNA reads TGTGCCAGCAGCTTAGTACCGAGACTATCGCACCAAGAGACCCAGTACTTC. It translates to CASSLVPRLSHQETQYF.

The genes are TRBV6-1 and TRBJ2-2; D gene unclear. V dropped 6 bases and J dropped 4 bases, with 12 bases sitting between them. The CDR3 has 14 amino acids. CDR1 is MNHNS and CDR2 is SASEGT in the germline V gene. The CDR3 spells CASRLGSFTGELFF. The DNA for the CDR3 is TGTGCCAGCAGGCTCGGGTCCTTCACCGGGGAGCTGTTTTTT.

The V gene is TRBV7-2, the J gene TRBJ2-3, with 7 bases identical to TRBD2. The junction had 6 bases not matched to a gene; V was cut back by 1 base and J by 2 bases. From germline, CDR1 is SGHTA and CDR2 FQGNSA. There are 16 residues in the CDR3. In DNA form, the CDR3 reads TGTGCCAGCAGCTTAGTGGGCGGGAGCAACACAGATACGCAGTATTTT. It translates to CASSLVGGSNTDTQYF.

In this sample, this clonotype turned up many times. The rearrangement uses TRBV28 and TRBJ2-7; D possibly corresponds to TRBD1 (5 bases). Trimming took off 3 bases at V and 2 bases at J, with 11 bases between the two ends. Germline CDR1 is MDHEN and CDR2 is SYDVKM. The CDR3 extends over 14 amino acids. CDR3 DNA sequence: TGTGCCAGCAGTTTTAGTACGACAGCCTACGAGCAGTACTTC. It yields the protein CASSFSTTAYEQYF.

The rearrangement links TRBV7-6 to TRBJ1-4; D perhaps matches TRBD1 (6 bases). The germline V gene has CDR1 SGHVS and CDR2 FNYEAQ. Trimming left V 5 bases short and J 0 bases short, with 10 bases between. CDR3 length equals 15 residues. Here the CDR3 reads CASSPRQATNEKLFF. CDR3 bases: TGTGCCAGCAGCCCGAGACAGGCAACTAATGAAAAACTGTTTTTT.

This clonotype has ten or more counts. V gene TRBV28 combines with J gene TRBJ2-7; 10 nucleotides agree with TRBD1. V dropped 6 bases and J dropped 4; count of bases not matched to a gene: 18. Germline V gene sequence: CDR1 MDHEN, CDR2 SYDVKM. The CDR3 is 18 amino acids. The CDR3 bases are TGTGCCAGCAGACCCAGATTCTTCGGGGGACAGGGGACGTACGAGCAGTACTTC. Amino acid sequence: CASRPRFFGGQGTYEQYF.

Turning to this clonotype: Being one base from a much bigger clone, this may be a read error. The chain has TRBV28 and TRBJ2-7, with D tentatively TRBD2 (6 bases). The germline V gene encodes CDR1 MDHEN and CDR2 SYDVKM. The length of the CDR3 is 17 residues. The DNA of the CDR3 is TGTGCCAGCACTACCCGGGGAGGTGGTACCAAAAGGGGTCGAGTTCTTTTC. Its protein product is CASTTRGGGTKRGRVLF.

At least ten counts were recorded for this clonotype. The gene calls are TRBV9 and TRBJ2-5, with D perhaps matching TRBD2 (6 bases). There are 15 residues in the CDR3. Trimming took off 0 bases at V and 0 bases at J, with 9 bases between the two ends. Germline-derived CDR1 and CDR2 are SGDLS and YYNGEE. Here the CDR3 DNA reads TGTGCCAGCAGCGTAGGAGGGGACTACCAAGAGACCCAGTACTTC. It is translated as CASSVGGDYQETQYF. The variable domain in full, with the rest retrieved from reference TRBV9 and TRBJ2-5, is DSGVTQTPKHLITATGQRVTLRCSPRSGDLSVYWYQQSLDQGLQFLIQYYNGEERAKGNILERFSAQQFPDLHSELNLSSLELGDSALYFCASSVGGDYQETQYFGPGTRLLVL.

The chain is built from TRBV12-3 or TRBV12-4 and TRBJ2-5; weak D call: TRBD1 (6 bases). The ends were cut back, 4 bases at V and 5 bases at J, with 14 bases in the middle. This CDR3 has 14 residues. The DNA of the CDR3 is TGTGCCAGCAGTTCGACAGGCCGAGGGGAGACCCAGTACTTC. Its translation: CASSSTGRGETQYF.

This clonotype was detected only a few times. The chain joins TRBV7-8 to TRBJ2-2, with 7 nucleotides matching TRBD2. From germline, CDR1 is SGHVS and CDR2 FQNEAQ. J gave up 7 bases and V 2 bases, and 7 bases lay outside the gene matches. The CDR3 length is 15 residues. CDR3 protein: CASSLSVAGVGELFF. CDR3 bases: TGTGCCAGCAGCTTATCCGTTGCGGGAGTCGGGGAGCTGTTTTTT.

This clonotype came up many times. This chain connects TRBV28 to TRBJ2-7; 7 nucleotides agree with TRBD2. Germline-derived CDR1 and CDR2 are MDHEN and SYDVKM. V lost 6 bases and J lost 6; bases outside the gene matches: 11. The CDR3 has 14 amino acids. CDR3 sequence: CASRLDYPGGEQYF. CDR3 nucleotides: TGTGCCAGCAGACTAGACTACCCGGGAGGCGAGCAGTACTTC.

This clonotype has more than one count but fewer than ten. The gene calls are TRBV5-5 and TRBJ2-5; the D gene could be TRBD1 or TRBD2 (5 bases each). Per germline, CDR1 SGHKS and CDR2 YYEKEE (reference sequence). The V and J ends lost 4 bases and 5 bases respectively, with 12 bases between them. This CDR3 contains 13 residues. The CDR3 sequence: CASSRGVSETQYF. CDR3 nucleotides: TGTGCCAGCAGCAGGGGAGTCTCTGAGACCCAGTACTTC.